These T cell receptor beta chains were read from a single sample in a study of cytomegalovirus exposure and HLA in healthy donors. Only in-frame clones appear in the TCRdb table, and some are missing; sequencing was by immunoSEQ multiplex PCR. Of 66,000 or so clones listed, roughly 90% are singletons. Source material: PBMCs. All receptors derive from a man aged 30 to 45 in good health and CMV-seropositive. The CDR3 runs from the conserved cysteine through the conserved F or W. The D gene is left open where the match is weak. Part of the rows lack a size; the others show once, few, many or a class for expanded clones.

J	V	D	size	CDR3	DNA
TRBJ2-7	TRBV6-1	NA	NA	CASSLIHQVGEQYF	TGTGCCAGCAGTCTAATCCACCAAGTCGGCGAGCAGTACTTC
TRBJ2-1	TRBV7-7	TRBD2	NA	CASSLGSSGRSDNEQFF	TGTGCTAGCAGCTTAGGGTCTAGCGGGAGAAGCGACAATGAGCAGTTCTTC
TRBJ2-5	TRBV28	NA	NA	CASSLRLAGETQYF	TGTGCCAGCAGTTTACGGCTAGCCGGAGAGACCCAGTACTTC
TRBJ2-7	TRBV6-5	NA	NA	CASSYPPLREQYF	TGTGCCAGCAGTTACCCTCCTTTACGGGAGCAGTACTTC
TRBJ2-1	TRBV6-5	TRBD1	NA	CASTKDRGLYNEQFF	TGTGCCAGCACTAAAGACAGGGGGCTGTACAATGAGCAGTTCTTC
TRBJ2-2	TRBV7-9	NA	NA	CASSFPVAGELFF	TGTGCCAGCAGCTTCCCAGTCGCCGGGGAGCTGTTTTTT
TRBJ2-2	TRBV6-1	TRBD1	NA	CASETGGDTGELFF	TGTGCCAGCGAGACAGGGGGCGACACCGGGGAGCTGTTTTTT
TRBJ2-2	TRBV4-1	TRBD2	NA	CASSWRETSGRGDTGELFF	TGCGCCAGCAGCTGGCGGGAGACTAGCGGGAGGGGAGACACCGGGGAGCTGTTTTTT
TRBJ2-7	TRBV4-3	TRBD2	NA	CASSQGLAVTYEQYF	TGCGCCAGCAGCCAAGGACTAGCCGTAACCTACGAGCAGTACTTC
TRBJ2-5	TRBV5-6	TRBD1	NA	CASSSGTAQETQYF	TGTGCCAGCAGCTCCGGGACAGCCCAAGAGACCCAGTACTTC
TRBJ1-2	TRBV19	TRBD1	NA	CASSPQGGYGYTF	TGTGCCAGTAGTCCGCAGGGGGGCTATGGCTACACCTTC
TRBJ2-3	TRBV6-5	NA	once	CASSYGAADTQYF	TGTGCCAGCAGTTACGGGGCGGCAGATACGCAGTATTTT
TRBJ2-1	TRBV6-4	TRBD2	NA	CASSTSGSSYNEQFF	TGTGCCAGCAGTACTAGCGGGAGCTCCTACAATGAGCAGTTCTTC
TRBJ1-3	TRBV11-3	NA	once	CASTTGQGNTIYF	TGTGCCAGCACCACCGGACAGGGAAACACCATATATTTT
TRBJ1-1	TRBV6-6	NA	NA	CASSLDRGQGTEAFF	TGTGCCAGCAGCCTGGACAGAGGTCAAGGGACTGAAGCTTTCTTT
TRBJ2-3	TRBV28	TRBD2	NA	CASSFVGLAPTDTQYF	TGTGCCAGCAGTTTTGTAGGACTAGCACCCACAGATACGCAGTATTTT
TRBJ2-7	TRBV7-9	NA	large	CASSQTGPIYEQYF	TGTGCCAGCAGCCAGACAGGCCCAATCTACGAGCAGTACTTC
TRBJ2-5	TRBV14	TRBD2	NA	CASSHLAGVETQYF	TGTGCCAGCAGCCACCTAGCGGGAGTCGAGACCCAGTACTTC
TRBJ2-5	TRBV7-2	TRBD2	NA	CASSPPRGEQYF	TGTGCCAGCAGCCCCCCACGGGGGGAGCAGTACTTC
TRBJ1-1	TRBV5-1	NA	NA	CASSLEWGQNTEAFF	TGCGCCAGCAGCTTGGAATGGGGACAGAACACTGAAGCTTTCTTT
TRBJ2-1	TRBV5-6	TRBD1	NA	CASSLDRLTGVYNEQFF	TGTGCCAGCAGCTTGGACAGATTGACAGGGGTCTACAATGAGCAGTTCTTC
TRBJ1-2	TRBV11-2	NA	NA	CASSLVAGAHGGYTF	TGTGCCAGCAGCTTAGTTGCAGGGGCGCACGGTGGCTACACCTTC
TRBJ1-1	TRBV30	TRBD1	NA	CAWNNNRGGTEAFF	TGTGCCTGGAATAACAACAGGGGAGGCACTGAAGCTTTCTTT
TRBJ1-5	TRBV19	NA	NA	CASSVQGREPQHF	TGTGCCAGTAGTGTACAGGGTCGGGAGCCCCAGCATTTT
TRBJ1-1	TRBV18	NA	NA	CASSPDTGNTEAFF	TGTGCCAGCTCACCAGACACCGGGAACACTGAAGCTTTCTTT
TRBJ2-4	TRBV6-1	TRBD1	NA	CASKQGIAKNIQYF	TGTGCCAGCAAACAGGGGATAGCCAAAAACATTCAGTACTTC
TRBJ2-1	TRBV28	TRBD1	NA	CASTPTGERNEQFF	TGTGCCAGCACCCCGACAGGGGAACGGAATGAGCAGTTCTTC
TRBJ1-1	TRBV7-3	NA	NA	CASSHSGGNTEAFF	TGTGCCAGCAGCCACTCCGGCGGGAACACTGAAGCTTTCTTT
TRBJ2-2	TRBV6-5	NA	NA	CASSYSGTLNTGELFF	TGTGCCAGCAGTTACTCCGGGACTCTGAACACCGGGGAGCTGTTTTTT
TRBJ2-5	TRBV27	NA	NA	CASSFLQETQYF	TGTGCCAGCAGTTTCCTACAAGAGACCCAGTACTTC
TRBJ2-7	TRBV5-1	NA	NA	CASSLFASEQYF	TGCGCCAGCAGCTTGTTTGCGTCCGAGCAGTACTTC
TRBJ2-1	TRBV4-2	TRBD1	once	CASSPRGQGAYNEQFF	TGTGCCAGCAGCCCCCGAGGACAGGGGGCCTACAATGAGCAGTTCTTC
TRBJ2-7	TRBV27	TRBD1	NA	CASRSDRGTGIPYEQYF	TGTGCCAGCCGGAGCGATCGGGGGACAGGGATCCCCTACGAGCAGTACTTC
TRBJ2-7	TRBV6-6	NA	NA	CASSSLRLTPYEQYF	TGTGCCAGCAGTTCTCTTCGCCTAACCCCCTACGAGCAGTACTTC
TRBJ1-1	TRBV7-9	NA	NA	CASSLGQNTEAFF	TGTGCCAGCAGCTTAGGACAGAACACTGAAGCTTTCTTT
TRBJ2-1	TRBV5-1	NA	NA	CASSSDRLSSYNEQFF	TGCGCCAGCAGCTCGGACAGATTGAGCTCCTACAATGAGCAGTTCTTC
TRBJ2-7	TRBV7-9	TRBD1	NA	CSSSQRLGTADGYEQYF	TGTTCCAGCAGCCAAAGATTGGGGACAGCAGATGGATACGAGCAGTACTTC
TRBJ2-1	TRBV25-1	NA	few	CASRAQGYNEQFF	TGTGCCAGCAGGGCACAGGGCTACAATGAGCAGTTCTTC
TRBJ1-5	TRBV28	TRBD1	NA	CASTIIPQGAQHF	TGTGCCAGCACAATCATCCCTCAGGGGGCCCAGCATTTT
TRBJ2-1	TRBV28	NA	few	CASSSSTGRGGNEQFF	TGTGCCAGCAGTTCCTCGACAGGACGCGGCGGGAATGAGCAGTTCTTC
TRBJ2-1	TRBV6-5	NA	NA	CASRLPGSSYNEQFF	TGTGCCAGCAGGTTGCCGGGGAGCTCCTACAATGAGCAGTTCTTC
TRBJ2-1	TRBV19	NA	NA	CASRSETGTGYNEQFF	TGTGCCAGTAGATCAGAAACCGGGACTGGATACAATGAGCAGTTCTTC
TRBJ2-3	TRBV4-2	NA	NA	CASSQVGQGRGAGGPDTQYF	TGTGCCAGCAGCCAAGTAGGGCAGGGGAGGGGAGCGGGTGGCCCAGATACGCAGTATTTT
TRBJ1-5	TRBV21-1	NA	NA	CASSKASLDRDINQPQHF	TGTGCCAGCAGCAAAGCGTCTTTGGACAGGGACATAAATCAGCCCCAGCATTTT
TRBJ2-1	TRBV2	TRBD2	NA	CASSGTSGSPYNEQFF	TGTGCCAGCAGTGGGACTAGCGGGAGTCCCTACAATGAGCAGTTCTTC
TRBJ1-6	TRBV6-1	NA	NA	CASRLTGYNSPLHF	TGTGCCAGCAGATTGACAGGCTATAATTCACCCCTCCACTTT
TRBJ1-5	TRBV6-5	NA	NA	CASSGFEDQPQHF	TGTGCCAGCAGCGGGTTTGAGGATCAGCCCCAGCATTTT
TRBJ2-4	TRBV11-1	TRBD2	NA	CASSLSGRLQNIQYF	TGTGCCAGCAGCCTTAGCGGGAGACTCCAAAACATTCAGTACTTC
TRBJ1-5	TRBV28	NA	NA	CASTERGPYNQPQHF	TGTGCCAGCACCGAGCGGGGACCCTACAATCAGCCCCAGCATTTT